The source of this TCR beta chain is a study of T cell changes during pregnancy in multiple sclerosis. The method was immunoSEQ multiplex PCR; TCRdb's version includes in-frame clones alone and lacks a portion of them. Among roughly 100,000 clones listed, approximately 93% were seen once. The receptor was isolated from a female donor with multiple sclerosis, enrolled in a pregnancy study. The sample consisted of peripheral blood, taken after pregnancy.

In nucleotides, the CDR3 is TGTGCCAGCAGCTTAGACGGAGGAGAGACCCAGTACTTC. This sequence encodes CASSLDGGETQYF. The chain employs TRBV5-6 and TRBJ2-5; D might be TRBD2 (5 bases). V dropped 2 bases and J dropped 4 bases, with 9 bases sitting between them. CDR1 is SGHDT and CDR2 is YYEEEE in the germline V gene. CDR3 length: 13 residues.